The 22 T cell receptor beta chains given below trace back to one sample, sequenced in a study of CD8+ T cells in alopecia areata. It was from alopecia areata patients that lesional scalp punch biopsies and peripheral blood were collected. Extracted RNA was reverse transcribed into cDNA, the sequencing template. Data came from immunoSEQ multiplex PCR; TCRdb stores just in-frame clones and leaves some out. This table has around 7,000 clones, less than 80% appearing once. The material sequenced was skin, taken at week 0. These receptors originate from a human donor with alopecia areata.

CDR3 DNA sequence: TGCGCCAGCAGCGACCGACAGGGAGCTAACTATGGCTACACCTTC. Its translation: CASSDRQGANYGYTF. This chain uses TRBV5-1 with TRBJ1-2; 7 nucleotides agree with TRBD1. Germline-derived CDR1 and CDR2 are SGHRS and YFSETQ. The V segment lost 4 bases and the J segment 0 bases; nucleotides outside the gene matches: 6. This CDR3 spans 15 amino acids. The full variable domain, rest sourced from reference TRBV5-1 and TRBJ1-2, is KAGVTQTPRYLIKTRGQQVTLSCSPISGHRSVSWYQQTPGQGLQFLFEYFSETQRNKGNFPGRFSGRQFSNSRSEMNVSTLELGDSALYLCASSDRQGANYGYTFGSGTRLTVV.

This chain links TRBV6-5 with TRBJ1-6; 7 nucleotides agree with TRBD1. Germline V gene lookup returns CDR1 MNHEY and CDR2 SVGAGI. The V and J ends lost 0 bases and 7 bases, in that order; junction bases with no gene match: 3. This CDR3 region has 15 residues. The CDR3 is CASSYSGQQNSPLHF. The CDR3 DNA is TGTGCCAGCAGTTACTCGGGACAGCAGAATTCACCCCTCCACTTT.

Written as DNA, the CDR3 is TGTGCCAGCAGTTTCTCACACGACTACGAGCAGTACTTC. Its translation is CASSFSHDYEQYF. The J gene is TRBJ2-7, the V gene TRBV27; D call uncertain. CDR1 and CDR2 (germline): MNHEY, SMNVEV (reference sequence). Deletions cut 3 bases from V and 3 bases from J, with 9 bases between. CDR3 length equals 13 residues.

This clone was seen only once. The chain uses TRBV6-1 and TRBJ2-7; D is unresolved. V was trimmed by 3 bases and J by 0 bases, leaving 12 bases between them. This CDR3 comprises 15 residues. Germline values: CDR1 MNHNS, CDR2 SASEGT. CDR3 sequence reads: CASSDWQIYSYEQYF. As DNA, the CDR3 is TGTGCCAGCAGTGATTGGCAGATTTACTCCTACGAGCAGTACTTC.

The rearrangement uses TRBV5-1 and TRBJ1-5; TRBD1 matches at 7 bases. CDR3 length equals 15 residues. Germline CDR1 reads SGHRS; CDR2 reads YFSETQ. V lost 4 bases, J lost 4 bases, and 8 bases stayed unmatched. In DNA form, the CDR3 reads TGCGCCAGCAGCGCCGGGACAGCCCCTAATCAGCCCCAGCATTTT. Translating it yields CASSAGTAPNQPQHF.

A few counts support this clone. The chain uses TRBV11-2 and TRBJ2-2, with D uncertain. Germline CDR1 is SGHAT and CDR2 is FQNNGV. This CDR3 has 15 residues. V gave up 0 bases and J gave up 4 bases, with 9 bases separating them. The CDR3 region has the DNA TGTGCCAGCAGCTTAGAACAGCATTTCACCGGGGAGCTGTTTTTT. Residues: CASSLEQHFTGELFF. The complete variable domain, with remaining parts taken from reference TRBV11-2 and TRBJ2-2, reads EAGVAQSPRYKIIEKRQSVAFWCNPISGHATLYWYQQILGQGPKLLIQFQNNGVVDDSQLPKDRFSAERLKGVDSTLKIQPAKLEDSAVYLCASSLEQHFTGELFFGEGSRLTVL.

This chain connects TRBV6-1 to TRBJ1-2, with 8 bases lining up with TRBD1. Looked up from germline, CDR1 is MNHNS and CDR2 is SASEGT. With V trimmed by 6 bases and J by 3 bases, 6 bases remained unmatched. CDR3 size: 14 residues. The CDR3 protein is CASRRQGWDYGYTF. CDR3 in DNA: TGTGCCAGCAGAAGACAGGGGTGGGACTATGGCTACACCTTC.

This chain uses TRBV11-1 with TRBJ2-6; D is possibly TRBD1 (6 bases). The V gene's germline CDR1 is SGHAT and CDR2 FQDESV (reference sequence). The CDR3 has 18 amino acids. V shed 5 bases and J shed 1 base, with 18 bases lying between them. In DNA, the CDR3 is TGTGCCAGCAGCCTACAGGGAAGGCTTTTATCTGGGGCCAACGTCCTGACTTTC. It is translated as CASSLQGRLLSGANVLTF.

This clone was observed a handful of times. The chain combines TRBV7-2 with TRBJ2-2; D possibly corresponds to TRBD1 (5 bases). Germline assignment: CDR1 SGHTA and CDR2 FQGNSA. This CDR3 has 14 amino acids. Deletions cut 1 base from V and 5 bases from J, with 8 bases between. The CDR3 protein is CASSLVGATGELFF. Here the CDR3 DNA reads TGTGCCAGCAGCTTAGTAGGGGCGACCGGGGAGCTGTTTTTT.

CDR3 amino acids: CASSYGSNQPQHF. For the CDR3, the DNA is TGTGCCAGCAGTTACGGTAGCAATCAGCCCCAGCATTTT. The chain couples TRBV6-6 to TRBJ1-5; D unresolved. Trimming cost V 2 bases and J 0 bases, with 2 bases left between them. The V gene's germline CDR1 is MNHNY and CDR2 SVGAGI (reference sequence). The CDR3 loop spans 13 amino acids.

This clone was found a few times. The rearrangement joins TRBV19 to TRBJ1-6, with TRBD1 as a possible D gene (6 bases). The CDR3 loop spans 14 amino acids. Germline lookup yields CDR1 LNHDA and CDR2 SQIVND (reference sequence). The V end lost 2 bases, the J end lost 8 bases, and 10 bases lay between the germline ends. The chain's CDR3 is CASSIQGTYSPLHF. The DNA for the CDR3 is TGTGCCAGTAGTATACAGGGGACGTATTCACCCCTCCACTTT. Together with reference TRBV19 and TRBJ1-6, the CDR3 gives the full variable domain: DGGITQSPKYLFRKEGQNVTLSCEQNLNHDAMYWYRQDPGQGLRLIYYSQIVNDFQKGDIAEGYSVSREKKESFPLTVTSAQKNPTAFYLCASSIQGTYSPLHFGNGTRLTVT.

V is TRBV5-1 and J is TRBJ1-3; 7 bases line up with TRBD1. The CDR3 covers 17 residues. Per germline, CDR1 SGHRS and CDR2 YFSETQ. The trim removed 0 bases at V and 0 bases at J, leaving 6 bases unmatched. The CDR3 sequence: CASSLEFGDSSGNTIYF. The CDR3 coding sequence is TGCGCCAGCAGCTTGGAGTTTGGGGACAGCTCTGGAAACACCATATATTTT.

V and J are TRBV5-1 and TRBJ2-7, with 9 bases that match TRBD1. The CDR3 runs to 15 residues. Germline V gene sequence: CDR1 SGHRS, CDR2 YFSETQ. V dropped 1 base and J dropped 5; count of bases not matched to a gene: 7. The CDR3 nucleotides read TGCGCCAGCAGCTTGCAGGGACAGGGAAGGCACGAGCAGTACTTC. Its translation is CASSLQGQGRHEQYF.

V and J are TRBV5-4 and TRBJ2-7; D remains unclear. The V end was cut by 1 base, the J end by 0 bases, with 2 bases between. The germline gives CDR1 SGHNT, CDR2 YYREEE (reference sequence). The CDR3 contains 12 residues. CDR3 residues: CASSLFSYEQYF. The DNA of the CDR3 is TGTGCCAGCAGCTTGTTCTCCTACGAGCAGTACTTC.

As DNA, the CDR3 is TGTGCCAGCAGCTTGGCCCCAAGACTAGTCCATGAGCAGTTCTTC. This translates into CASSLAPRLVHEQFF. This rearrangement joins TRBV5-8 to TRBJ2-1, with D tentatively TRBD2 (6 bases). The germline gives CDR1 SGHTS, CDR2 YDEGEE. V was clipped by 0 bases and J by 8 bases, with 15 bases between them. This CDR3 has 15 residues.

The CDR3 region is CASSIRDRGYEQYF. The DNA of the CDR3 is TGTGCCAGCAGCATCCGGGACAGGGGTTACGAGCAGTACTTC. This chain connects TRBV7-2 to TRBJ2-5; TRBD1 aligns across 10 bases. The tail of the sequence fits TRBJ2-7 better, so the J call may be wrong. Per the germline V gene, CDR1 is SGHTA and CDR2 is FQGNSA. The CDR3 spans 14 residues.

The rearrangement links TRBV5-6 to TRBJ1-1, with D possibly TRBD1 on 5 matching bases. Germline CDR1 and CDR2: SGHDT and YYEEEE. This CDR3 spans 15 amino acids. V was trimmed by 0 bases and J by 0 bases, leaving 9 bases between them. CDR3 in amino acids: CASSLVQGLNTEAFF. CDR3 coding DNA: TGTGCCAGCAGCTTGGTGCAGGGCCTGAACACTGAAGCTTTCTTT.

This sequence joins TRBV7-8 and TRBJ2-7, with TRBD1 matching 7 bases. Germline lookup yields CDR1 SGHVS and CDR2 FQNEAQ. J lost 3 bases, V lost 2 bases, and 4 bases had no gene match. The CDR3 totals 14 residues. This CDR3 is CASSLRQGIYEQYF. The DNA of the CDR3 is TGTGCCAGCAGCTTACGACAGGGTATCTACGAGCAGTACTTC.

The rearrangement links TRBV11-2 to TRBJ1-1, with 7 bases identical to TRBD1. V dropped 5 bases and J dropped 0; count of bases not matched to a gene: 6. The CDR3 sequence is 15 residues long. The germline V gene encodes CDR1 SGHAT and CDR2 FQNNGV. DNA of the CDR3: TGTGCCAGCAGCGAACGACAGGGAATGAACACTGAAGCTTTCTTT. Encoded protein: CASSERQGMNTEAFF.

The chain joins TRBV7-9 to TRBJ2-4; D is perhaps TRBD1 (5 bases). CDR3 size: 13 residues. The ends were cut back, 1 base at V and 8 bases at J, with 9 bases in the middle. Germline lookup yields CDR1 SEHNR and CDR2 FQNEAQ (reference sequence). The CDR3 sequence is CASSLVIGDIQYF. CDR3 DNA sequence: TGTGCCAGCAGCTTAGTGATAGGGGACATTCAGTACTTC.

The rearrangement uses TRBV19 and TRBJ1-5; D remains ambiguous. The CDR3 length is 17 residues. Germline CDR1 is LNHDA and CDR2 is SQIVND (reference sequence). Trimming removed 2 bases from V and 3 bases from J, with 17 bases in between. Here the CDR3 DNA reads TGTGCCAGTAGTATAATGCGCCAGCCTTTCTCCAATCAGCCCCAGCATTTT. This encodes CASSIMRQPFSNQPQHF.

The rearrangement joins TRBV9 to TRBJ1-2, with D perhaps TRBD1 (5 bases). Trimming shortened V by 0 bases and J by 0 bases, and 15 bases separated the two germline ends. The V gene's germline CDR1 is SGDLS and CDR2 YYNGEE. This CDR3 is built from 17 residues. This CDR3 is CASSVGSGTEANYGYTF. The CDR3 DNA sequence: TGTGCCAGCAGCGTAGGCTCCGGGACGGAAGCTAACTATGGCTACACCTTC.